This T cell receptor (beta chain) was sequenced in a study of CD8+CD57+ T cells in acquired aplastic anemia. Study details: Sorted CD4+ and CD8+ cells gave an average of approximately 3.1 ug of DNA.

This clonotype was seen at least ten times. Its antigen is unknown. By flow cytometry, patients selected for sequencing had shown an expansion of CD8+CD57+ cells. Diagnosis of severe acquired aplastic anemia applied to all patients. Study-wide points: Patients and controls were not found to differ significantly in CD8+ Simpson's diversity. Overlapping CD8+ CDR3 repertoires of patients and controls contained twenty-nine shared sequences.

Genomic DNA, the template, was used for profiling of the TCR beta VDJ and CDR3. TCRdb ran MiXCR on the reads and lists one entry per CDR3 protein. Of some 200,000 distinct CDR3 sequences in the sample, under 55% are singletons; the top ten hold 20%. The sequenced material came from sorted CD4+, CD8+, or CD8+CD57+ T cells (not recorded which) from PBMCs. This receptor was obtained from a human donor with aplastic anemia.

The CDR3 region has the DNA TGTGCCAGCAGTTACCTCCGCAATCAGCCCCAGCATTTT. Amino acids: CASSYLRNQPQHF. V is TRBV6-2 or TRBV6-3 and J is TRBJ1-5; D is undetermined. The CDR3 spans 13 residues. The germline gives CDR1 MNHEY, CDR2 SVGEGT. Trimming removed 2 bases at V and 2 bases at J, with 4 bases between.